Presented here are 24 T cell receptor beta chains from one specimen sequenced in a study of cytomegalovirus exposure and HLA in healthy donors. PCR amplification relied on 60 Vbeta primers (plus 13 Jbeta primers). TCRdb's copy holds only in-frame clones and misses some; the assay was immunoSEQ multiplex PCR. The profile covers more than 75,000 clones, with 65% to 75% appearing a single time and 9.1% taken by the ten largest. Sequencing was performed on PBMCs. The receptors were sampled from a man between 40 and 49 years old in good health and CMV-seropositive.

V usage is TRBV19 and J usage is TRBJ2-1; tentative D call: TRBD2 (5 bases). Looked up from germline, CDR1 is LNHDA and CDR2 is SQIVND (reference sequence). CDR3 length: 16 residues. V was pared by 2 bases and J by 7 bases, with 18 bases between. DNA of the CDR3: TGTGCCAGTAGTATATTGGTTCCAAGTGGAGGTAATGAGCAGTTCTTC. Translated: CASSILVPSGGNEQFF.

The chain employs TRBV6-1 and TRBJ2-5; D perhaps matches TRBD2 (7 bases). CDR3 length equals 14 residues. Germline loops: CDR1 MNHNS, CDR2 SASEGT. Trimming cost V 5 bases and J 5 bases, with 15 bases left between them. The CDR3 DNA reads TGTGCCAGCAGTAGGGGGGGGGCTGAGGAGACCCAGTACTTC. It codes for CASSRGGAEETQYF.

The gene calls are TRBV4-1 and TRBJ2-5, with 10 bases matching TRBD2. From germline, CDR1 is MGHRA and CDR2 YSYEKL. V lost 0 bases, J lost 5 bases, and 9 bases stayed unmatched. This CDR3 has 17 residues. CDR3 residues: CASSQEESGGARETQYF. The CDR3 DNA sequence: TGCGCCAGCAGCCAAGAGGAAAGCGGGGGGGCCCGCGAGACCCAGTACTTC.

The sample holds one count of this clone. The CDR3 loop is CATSRGGENTIYF. The CDR3 bases are TGTGCCACCAGCAGAGGCGGCGAAAACACCATATATTTT. This rearrangement joins TRBV15 to TRBJ1-3, with unresolved D. The CDR3 has 13 residues. Germline V gene sequence: CDR1 LNHNV, CDR2 YYDKDF (reference sequence). The ends were cut back, 1 base at V and 6 bases at J, with 7 bases in the middle.

The J gene is TRBJ1-4, the V gene TRBV13; D is possibly TRBD1 (6 bases). Trimming removed 5 bases from V and 7 bases from J, with 14 bases in between. The germline CDR1 and CDR2 sequences are PRHDT and FYEKMQ (reference sequence). The CDR3 extends over 14 amino acids. CDR3 DNA: TGTGCCAGCAGCCTCAGGGGAATCGTTGAAAAACTGTTTTTT. It is translated as CASSLRGIVEKLFF.

This rearrangement joins TRBV5-4 to TRBJ2-2; 9 nucleotides agree with TRBD2. This CDR3 has 16 residues. The V gene end was trimmed by 3 bases and the J gene end by 6 bases; junction bases not matched to a gene: 9. Germline values: CDR1 SGHNT, CDR2 YYREEE (reference sequence). CDR3 in amino acids: CASSSRRGGASGELFF. The CDR3 region has the DNA TGTGCCAGCAGCTCGCGGCGCGGGGGGGCCTCCGGGGAGCTGTTTTTT. The whole variable domain, remainder taken from reference TRBV5-4 and TRBJ2-2, is ETGVTQSPTHLIKTRGQQVTLRCSSQSGHNTVSWYQQALGQGPQFIFQYYREEENGRGNFPPRFSGLQFPNYSSELNVNALELDDSALYLCASSSRRGGASGELFFGEGSRLTVL.

The chain recombines TRBV6-5 with TRBJ2-2; D unresolved. V lost 8 bases and J 11 bases, leaving 15 bases between the germline ends. CDR3 length: 12 residues. Germline CDR1 MNHEY, CDR2 SVGAGI. CDR3 sequence reads: CASGTTPAELFF. The CDR3, as DNA: TGTGCCAGCGGAACGACTCCCGCCGAGCTGTTTTTT.

This clone was seen once. The rearrangement uses TRBV28 and TRBJ2-4, with D uncertain. The CDR3 has 13 residues. Germline assignment: CDR1 MDHEN and CDR2 SYDVKM. Trimming removed 3 bases from V and 8 bases from J, with 11 bases in between. CDR3 nucleotides: TGTGCCAGCAGTTTCCGCAGCGTTTACATTCAGTACTTC. This translates into CASSFRSVYIQYF.

The rearrangement uses TRBV9 and TRBJ2-2; TRBD1 might be the D (5 bases). Germline CDR1 reads SGDLS; CDR2 reads YYNGEE. The CDR3 is 18 amino acids. Deletions cut 3 bases from V and 3 bases from J, with 21 bases between. CDR3 protein: CASSALPGFTGDTGELFF. CDR3 nucleotide sequence: TGTGCCAGCAGCGCACTCCCAGGGTTCACCGGTGACACCGGGGAGCTGTTTTTT.

This rearrangement joins TRBV5-1 to TRBJ1-4, with 9 bases identical to TRBD1. J lost 8 bases, V lost 3 bases, and 5 bases had no gene match. Germline CDR1 and CDR2: SGHRS and YFSETQ. This CDR3 spans 14 amino acids. CDR3 DNA sequence: TGCGCCAGCAGCTCGGGACAGGGTAACGAAAAACTGTTTTTT. The encoded protein is CASSSGQGNEKLFF. Full variable domain (rest looked up from reference TRBV5-1 and TRBJ1-4): KAGVTQTPRYLIKTRGQQVTLSCSPISGHRSVSWYQQTPGQGLQFLFEYFSETQRNKGNFPGRFSGRQFSNSRSEMNVSTLELGDSALYLCASSSGQGNEKLFFGSGTQLSVL.

The CDR3 region has the DNA TGTGCCAGTAGTCTTGGACACTCCTACGAGCAGTACTTC. Amino acids: CASSLGHSYEQYF. The chain has TRBV19 and TRBJ2-7; D is perhaps TRBD1 (5 bases). Germline CDR1 and CDR2: LNHDA and SQIVND (reference sequence). V was clipped by 5 bases and J by 0 bases, with 8 bases between them. The length of the CDR3 is 13 residues.

The chain is built from TRBV12-5 and TRBJ2-2; 9 nucleotides agree with TRBD2. The J segment lost 8 bases and the V segment lost 6 bases, leaving 19 bases of the junction unmatched. This CDR3 region has 18 residues. Germline V CDR1 and CDR2: LGHNT, FRNRAP. CDR3 amino acids: CASGPGVAGDPRRGELFF. The CDR3 nucleotides are TGTGCTAGTGGGCCCGGGGTAGCGGGAGATCCCCGGCGGGGGGAGCTGTTTTTT.

This clone was seen more than once but under ten times. The V call is TRBV6-5, the J call TRBJ1-2, with D unresolved. The CDR3 sequence is 14 residues long. Germline V CDR1 and CDR2: MNHEY, SVGAGI. The V end lost 6 bases, the J end lost 4 bases, and 15 bases lay between the germline ends. DNA for the CDR3: TGTGCCAGCAGCTCGGCGGGGAGAAGCTATGGCTACACCTTC. Protein sequence: CASSSAGRSYGYTF.

The rearrangement joins TRBV25-1 to TRBJ1-5, with D uncertain. Trimming stripped 5 bases from V and 0 bases from J, with 5 bases between. The length of the CDR3 is 13 residues. The germline V gene encodes CDR1 MGHDK and CDR2 SYGVNS. CDR3 nucleotides: TGTGCCAGCAGTTCGTATAGCAATCAGCCCCAGCATTTT. This sequence encodes CASSSYSNQPQHF.

J is TRBJ1-1 and V is TRBV10-3; D uncertain. Trimming shortened V by 6 bases and J by 6 bases, and 14 bases separated the two germline ends. Germline V gene lookup returns CDR1 ENHRY and CDR2 SYGVKD. The CDR3 covers 13 residues. Here the CDR3 DNA reads TGTGCCATCAGGGGCGACCAGGCGCCTGAAGCTTTCTTT. It yields the protein CAIRGDQAPEAFF.

Only a few counts were recorded for this clone. This chain connects TRBV6-6 to TRBJ1-1, with D possibly matching TRBD1 (6 bases). Per the germline V gene, CDR1 is MNHNY and CDR2 is SVGAGI (reference sequence). This CDR3 comprises 16 residues. Trimming stripped 0 bases from V and 1 base from J, with 12 bases between. Here the CDR3 reads CASSYSIPGQNTEAFF. Here the CDR3 DNA reads TGTGCCAGCAGTTACTCTATACCGGGACAGAACACTGAAGCTTTCTTT.

V is TRBV11-2 and J is TRBJ2-2, with 8 bases fitting TRBD2. This CDR3 is 15 amino acids long. With V trimmed by 6 bases and J by 3 bases, 6 bases remained unmatched. CDR1 is SGHAT and CDR2 is FQNNGV in the germline V gene. In DNA, the CDR3 is TGTGCCAGCAGTTCAAGCGGGAGTGACACCGGGGAGCTGTTTTTT. This translates into CASSSSGSDTGELFF.

The J gene is TRBJ2-2, the V gene TRBV19, with 16 bases aligning to TRBD2. This CDR3 is 18 amino acids long. CDR1 is LNHDA, CDR2 SQIVND, per germline (reference sequence). V shed 5 bases, J shed 6 bases, and the junction held 9 bases outside the gene matches. This CDR3 reads CASSGGLAGGPGAGELFF. The DNA of the CDR3 is TGTGCCAGTAGTGGGGGACTAGCGGGAGGGCCAGGGGCCGGGGAGCTGTTTTTT.

The chain employs TRBV27 and TRBJ2-1; 10 positions agree with TRBD1. The CDR3 covers 13 residues. J lost 7 bases, V lost 5 bases, and 2 bases had no gene match. Germline CDR1 is MNHEY and CDR2 is SMNVEV (reference sequence). The CDR3 nucleotides read TGTGCCAGCAGTCGACAGGGGGCGAATGAGCAGTTCTTC. Its translation: CASSRQGANEQFF.

The chain uses TRBV4-1 and TRBJ2-7; 8 nucleotides align to TRBD2. V dropped 0 bases and J dropped 1; count of bases not matched to a gene: 8. This CDR3 has 17 residues. Germline CDR1 and CDR2: MGHRA and YSYEKL. Written as DNA, the CDR3 is TGCGCCAGCAGCCAAGAATCCGGGAGGGCCTCTTCCTACGAGCAGTACTTC. It translates to CASSQESGRASSYEQYF.

This clone was seen only a few times. V gene TRBV7-2 combines with J gene TRBJ1-3; TRBD1 is a possible D gene (5 bases). V was trimmed by 0 bases and J by 4 bases, leaving 13 bases between them. The germline CDR1 and CDR2 sequences are SGHTA and FQGNSA. The CDR3 runs to 16 residues. The CDR3 coding sequence is TGTGCCAGCAGCTTAGCGACAGATCGAGCCGGAAACACCATATATTTT. It is translated as CASSLATDRAGNTIYF.

The V gene is TRBV5-4, the J gene TRBJ1-6; D gene ambiguous. CDR1 and CDR2 from the germline V gene are SGHNT and YYREEE (reference sequence). The V and J ends lost 5 bases and 7 bases respectively, with 16 bases between them. CDR3 length equals 15 residues. CDR3 residues: CASSYDRLGNSPLHF. In nucleotides, the CDR3 is TGTGCCAGCAGTTATGACCGGCTCGGGAATTCACCCCTCCACTTT.

The rearrangement uses TRBV27 and TRBJ1-2; 11 bases are shared with TRBD1. The V gene's germline CDR1 is MNHEY and CDR2 SMNVEV (reference sequence). Losses at the gene ends were 3 bases for V and 0 bases for J; bases not matched to a gene: 6. The CDR3 has 17 residues. CDR3 region: CASSLVGQGATNYGYTF. In DNA, the CDR3 is TGTGCCAGCAGTTTGGTTGGACAGGGGGCGACTAACTATGGCTACACCTTC.

This chain uses TRBV5-1 with TRBJ2-2, with 11 bases identical to TRBD2. Germline V gene data show CDR1 as SGHRS and CDR2 as YFSETQ. The CDR3 sequence is 17 residues long. Losses at the gene ends were 4 bases for V and 7 bases for J; bases not matched to a gene: 12. As DNA, the CDR3 is TGCGCCAGCAGCCTCACTAGCGGGGGCCGCGGGGGCGGGGAGCTGTTTTTT. Residues: CASSLTSGGRGGGELFF.